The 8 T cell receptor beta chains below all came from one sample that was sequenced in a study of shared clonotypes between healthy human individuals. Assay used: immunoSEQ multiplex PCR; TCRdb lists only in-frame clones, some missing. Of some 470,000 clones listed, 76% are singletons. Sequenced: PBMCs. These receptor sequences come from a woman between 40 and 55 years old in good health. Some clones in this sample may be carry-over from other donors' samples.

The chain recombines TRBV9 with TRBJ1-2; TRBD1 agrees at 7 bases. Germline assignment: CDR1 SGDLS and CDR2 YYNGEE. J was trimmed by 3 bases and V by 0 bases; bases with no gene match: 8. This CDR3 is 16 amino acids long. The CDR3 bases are TGTGCCAGCAGCGTAGAGGAACAGGGGCACTACTATGGCTACACCTTC. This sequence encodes CASSVEEQGHYYGYTF.

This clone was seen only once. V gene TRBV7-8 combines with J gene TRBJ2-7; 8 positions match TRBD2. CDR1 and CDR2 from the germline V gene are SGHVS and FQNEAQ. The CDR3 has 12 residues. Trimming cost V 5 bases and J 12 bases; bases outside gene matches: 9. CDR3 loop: CASSPGGGVRYF. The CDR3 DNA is TGTGCCAGCAGCCCGGGGGGGGGAGTCCGGTACTTC.

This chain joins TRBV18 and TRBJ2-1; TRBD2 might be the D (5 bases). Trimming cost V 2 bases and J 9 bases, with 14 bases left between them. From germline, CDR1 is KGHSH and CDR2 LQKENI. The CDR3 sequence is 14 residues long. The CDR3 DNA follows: TGTGCCAGCTCACCAACATTTCGAGGAGGTGAGCAGTTCTTC. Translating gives CASSPTFRGGEQFF.

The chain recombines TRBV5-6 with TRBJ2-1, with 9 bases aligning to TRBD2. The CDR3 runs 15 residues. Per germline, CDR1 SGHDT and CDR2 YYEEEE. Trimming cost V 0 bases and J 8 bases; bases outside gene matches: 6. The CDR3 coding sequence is TGTGCCAGCAGCTTGGGTAGCGGGAGTGGTGATGAGCAGTTCTTC. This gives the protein CASSLGSGSGDEQFF.

The CDR3 is CAIRRDLSSYNEQFF. As DNA, the CDR3 is TGTGCCATCAGGCGGGACTTAAGCTCCTACAATGAGCAGTTCTTC. This chain links TRBV10-3 with TRBJ2-1; D is perhaps TRBD2 (6 bases). The CDR3 spans 15 residues. Germline V gene lookup returns CDR1 ENHRY and CDR2 SYGVKD. Between the trimmed V and J ends, which lost 6 bases and 0 bases, there was a span of 12 bases.

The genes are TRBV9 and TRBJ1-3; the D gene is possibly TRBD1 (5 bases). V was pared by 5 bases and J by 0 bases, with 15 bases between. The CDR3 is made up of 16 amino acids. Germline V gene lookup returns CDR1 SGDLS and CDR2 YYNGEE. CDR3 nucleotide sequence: TGTGCCAGCAGTCCTAACACAGGTAACTCTGGAAACACCATATATTTT. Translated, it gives CASSPNTGNSGNTIYF.

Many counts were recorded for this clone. The CDR3 nucleotides are TGTGCCAGCAGCTCCCTTCTCGGGACAGGGGCCCTCGAGCAGTACTTC. Translated, it gives CASSSLLGTGALEQYF. This sequence joins TRBV14 and TRBJ2-7, with 10 bases identical to TRBD1. CDR1 and CDR2 (germline): SGHDN, FVKESK. V lost 5 bases and J lost 6; bases outside the gene matches: 13. CDR3 length: 16 residues.

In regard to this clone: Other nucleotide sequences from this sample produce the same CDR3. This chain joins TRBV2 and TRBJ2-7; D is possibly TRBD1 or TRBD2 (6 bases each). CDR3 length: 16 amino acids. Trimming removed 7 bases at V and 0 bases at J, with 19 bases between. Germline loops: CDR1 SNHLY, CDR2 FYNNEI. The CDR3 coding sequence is TGTGCCAGCACAGTAGGGGGGTGGCAGCCCTCCTACGAGCAGTACTTC. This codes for CASTVGGWQPSYEQYF.